A selection of T cell receptor beta chains follows, all from one sample in a study of human T cells and chemical hapten exposure. TCRdb processed the RACE reads anew with MiXCR; each CDR3 protein has one entry. Among tens of thousands of distinct CDR3 sequences listed, around 6.7% were seen once. This sample comprised whole blood, obtained in connection with sensitization to the hapten diphenylcyclopropenone (DPC). The receptors shown here come from a woman younger than 45 with alopecia areata. Some clones in this sample may be carry-over from other donors' samples. CDR3s leave out the opening cysteine and the closing phenylalanine or tryptophan.

j_call v_call cdr3_aa
TRBJ2-7 TRBV29-1 SVRGSSSYEQY
TRBJ1-2 TRBV29-1 SAKQGGGYT
TRBJ1-5 TRBV7-2 ASSLEGFTRQPQH
TRBJ1-5 TRBV6-1 ASSAGTGKNQPQH
TRBJ1-4 TRBV29-1 SVPSATNEKLF
TRBJ1-4 TRBV12-3/TRBV12-4 ASRPRGEKLF
TRBJ1-4 TRBV18 ASSPELGTFSTNEKLF
TRBJ2-3 TRBV11-2 ASSWGVVSSGTDTQY
TRBJ2-7 TRBV2 ASRTGALSYEQY
TRBJ2-1 TRBV30 AWRGHPSREGWQF
TRBJ2-3 TRBV5-1 ASSSGRDRSTDTQY
TRBJ1-5 TRBV20-1 SATTGPYSNQPQN
TRBJ2-7 TRBV2 ASSEGSGNEQY
TRBJ1-4 TRBV11-2 ASSSIGDREREKLF
TRBJ1-5 TRBV6-5 ASRDSSNQPQH
TRBJ1-4 TRBV6-1 ASSEMGELF
TRBJ1-2 TRBV30 ALQRWGYT
TRBJ2-7 TRBV9 ASSVEGTGEYGEQY
TRBJ1-4 TRBV12-3/TRBV12-4 ASSRARGEKLF
TRBJ1-1 TRBV29-1 SVDRRFAEAF
TRBJ2-2 TRBV7-8 ASSLGGLLTGELF
TRBJ2-3 TRBV6-5 ASSYGTGVGTQY
TRBJ2-2 TRBV2 ASKYRMNTGELF
TRBJ1-2 TRBV30 AWSLRVSNYGYT
TRBJ1-5 TRBV12-3/TRBV12-4 ASSFSWGSNQPQH
TRBJ1-5 TRBV18 ASSPGRASNQPQH
TRBJ1-6 TRBV20-1 SASPRDHGVFYNSPLH
TRBJ2-5 TRBV9 ASSVAPGQVETQY
TRBJ2-7 TRBV2 ASSDRAGDYEQY